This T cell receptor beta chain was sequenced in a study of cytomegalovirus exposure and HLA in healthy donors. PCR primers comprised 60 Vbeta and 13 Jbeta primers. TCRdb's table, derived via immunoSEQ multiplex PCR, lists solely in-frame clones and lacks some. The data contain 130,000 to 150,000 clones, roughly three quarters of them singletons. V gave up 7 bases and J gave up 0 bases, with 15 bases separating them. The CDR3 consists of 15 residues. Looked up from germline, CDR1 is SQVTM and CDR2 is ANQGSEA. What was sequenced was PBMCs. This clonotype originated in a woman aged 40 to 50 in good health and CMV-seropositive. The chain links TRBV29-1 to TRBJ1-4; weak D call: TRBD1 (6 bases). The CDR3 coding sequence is TGCAGCGGGGCTTCAGGGGCCTCAACTAATGAAAAACTGTTTTTT. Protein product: CSGASGASTNEKLFF. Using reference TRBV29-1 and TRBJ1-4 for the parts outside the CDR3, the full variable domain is SAVISQKPSRDICQRGTSLTIQCQVDSQVTMMFWYRQQPGQSLTLIATANQGSEATYESGFVIDKFPISRPNLTFSTLTVSNMSPEDSSIYLCSGASGASTNEKLFFGSGTQLSVL.